This TCR beta chain derives from a study of cytomegalovirus exposure and HLA in healthy donors. Study observations and caveats: In a later analysis, V- and J-gene trimming of beta chains associated with a DCLRE1C missense variant, replicated independently. Most TCR sequences were rare, but some public TCRs occurred in many donors.

V was cut by 2 bases and J by 5 bases, with 9 bases left in between. The germline gives CDR1 GTSNPN, CDR2 SVGIG (reference sequence). The CDR3 extends over 12 amino acids. A few counts support this clone. Its antigen is unknown. The PCR contained 60 Vbeta and 13 Jbeta primers. Only in-frame clones appear in the TCRdb table, and some are missing; sequencing was by immunoSEQ multiplex PCR. The profile shows 100,000 to 150,000 clones, 77% of them singletons. The chain recombines TRBV30 with TRBJ1-1; D not certain. This TCR was sampled from a human donor in good health. Source material: PBMCs. In nucleotides, the CDR3 is TGTGCCTGGAGTACATCGGGAACTGAAGCTTTCTTT. This codes for CAWSTSGTEAFF.